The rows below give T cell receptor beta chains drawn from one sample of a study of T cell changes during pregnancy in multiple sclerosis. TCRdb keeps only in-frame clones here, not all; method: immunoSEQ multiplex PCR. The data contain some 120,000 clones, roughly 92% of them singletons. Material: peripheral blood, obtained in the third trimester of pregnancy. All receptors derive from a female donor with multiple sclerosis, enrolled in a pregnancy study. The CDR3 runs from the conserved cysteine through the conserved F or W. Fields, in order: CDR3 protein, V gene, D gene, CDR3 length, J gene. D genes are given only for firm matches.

CDR3aa: CASKIQGLNEKLFF
v_gene: TRBV19
d_gene: TRBD1
len: 14
j_gene: TRBJ1-4

CDR3aa: CASSLEGAPGANVLTF
v_gene: TRBV5-1
d_gene: .
len: 16
j_gene: TRBJ2-6

CDR3aa: CASSPSRAPPSTGELFF
v_gene: TRBV18
d_gene: .
len: 17
j_gene: TRBJ2-2

CDR3aa: CASSVGATNTGELFF
v_gene: TRBV9
d_gene: .
len: 15
j_gene: TRBJ2-2

CDR3aa: CASNSQSGTYGNEQFF
v_gene: TRBV7-2
d_gene: .
len: 16
j_gene: TRBJ2-1

CDR3aa: CASSLDGYEQYF
v_gene: TRBV11-2
d_gene: .
len: 12
j_gene: TRBJ2-7

CDR3aa: CAWSVGRGSHGYTF
v_gene: TRBV30
d_gene: .
len: 14
j_gene: TRBJ1-2

CDR3aa: CASSKTRSGGYEQYF
v_gene: TRBV21-1
d_gene: .
len: 15
j_gene: TRBJ2-7

CDR3aa: CASSPAGGWETQYF
v_gene: TRBV6-6
d_gene: TRBD2
len: 14
j_gene: TRBJ2-5

CDR3aa: CASSQLAGSYNEQFF
v_gene: TRBV7-3
d_gene: TRBD2
len: 15
j_gene: TRBJ2-1

CDR3aa: CASSTGQGANYGYTF
v_gene: TRBV5-1
d_gene: TRBD1
len: 15
j_gene: TRBJ1-2

CDR3aa: CASTKTGQTDTQYF
v_gene: TRBV19
d_gene: TRBD1
len: 14
j_gene: TRBJ2-3

CDR3aa: CASSLWTGSSYNEQFF
v_gene: TRBV18
d_gene: TRBD1
len: 16
j_gene: TRBJ2-1

CDR3aa: CASSLAQGSNSPLHF
v_gene: TRBV5-1
d_gene: .
len: 15
j_gene: TRBJ1-6

CDR3aa: CASSLGLADSYEQYF
v_gene: TRBV11-2
d_gene: TRBD2
len: 15
j_gene: TRBJ2-7

CDR3aa: CASSARGESAGNTIYF
v_gene: TRBV7-9
d_gene: .
len: 16
j_gene: TRBJ1-3

CDR3aa: CASSLGQGRGEQYF
v_gene: TRBV5-4
d_gene: TRBD1
len: 14
j_gene: TRBJ2-7

CDR3aa: CATSRDYELGGANEKLFF
v_gene: TRBV15
d_gene: .
len: 18
j_gene: TRBJ1-4

CDR3aa: CASSLAWRGFDEAFF
v_gene: TRBV5-1
d_gene: .
len: 15
j_gene: TRBJ1-1

CDR3aa: CASRLVMNTEAFF
v_gene: TRBV4-2
d_gene: .
len: 13
j_gene: TRBJ1-1

CDR3aa: CASSLPRGGGSQETQYF
v_gene: TRBV7-8
d_gene: .
len: 17
j_gene: TRBJ2-5

CDR3aa: CASSHLRGGTDTQYF
v_gene: TRBV4-1
d_gene: .
len: 15
j_gene: TRBJ2-3

CDR3aa: CASSVDQGNNEQFF
v_gene: TRBV9
d_gene: .
len: 14
j_gene: TRBJ2-1

CDR3aa: CASSQGTQSPNSGNTIYF
v_gene: TRBV7-9
d_gene: .
len: 18
j_gene: TRBJ1-3

CDR3aa: CASSRRTGTINYGYTF
v_gene: TRBV28
d_gene: TRBD1
len: 16
j_gene: TRBJ1-2

CDR3aa: CAWVAQVGGEAFF
v_gene: TRBV30
d_gene: .
len: 13
j_gene: TRBJ1-1

CDR3aa: CASRVQARGTYNEQFF
v_gene: TRBV27
d_gene: .
len: 16
j_gene: TRBJ2-1

CDR3aa: CASNPEGNTGELFF
v_gene: TRBV5-1
d_gene: .
len: 14
j_gene: TRBJ2-2

CDR3aa: CATSRDPTVDGYTF
v_gene: TRBV15
d_gene: .
len: 14
j_gene: TRBJ1-2

CDR3aa: CASSLESSGSGVTGELFF
v_gene: TRBV7-8
d_gene: TRBD2
len: 18
j_gene: TRBJ2-2

CDR3aa: CASSPLLRQGLEAFF
v_gene: TRBV5-1
d_gene: TRBD1
len: 15
j_gene: TRBJ1-1

CDR3aa: CASSDVGGWVYNEQFF
v_gene: TRBV6-1
d_gene: .
len: 16
j_gene: TRBJ2-1

CDR3aa: CASSSGQGGFDTQYF
v_gene: TRBV27
d_gene: TRBD1
len: 15
j_gene: TRBJ2-3

CDR3aa: CAISGVEVAGGYTQYF
v_gene: TRBV10-3
d_gene: TRBD2
len: 16
j_gene: TRBJ2-3

CDR3aa: CASSERKEKLFF
v_gene: TRBV25-1
d_gene: .
len: 12
j_gene: TRBJ1-4

CDR3aa: CASSTSTPSASGDEQYF
v_gene: TRBV9
d_gene: TRBD2
len: 17
j_gene: TRBJ2-7

CDR3aa: CASSKPSGTEGYEQYF
v_gene: TRBV7-9
d_gene: TRBD2
len: 16
j_gene: TRBJ2-7

CDR3aa: CASSGRRESNYGYTF
v_gene: TRBV7-8
d_gene: .
len: 15
j_gene: TRBJ1-2

CDR3aa: CASSGPGGVQETQYF
v_gene: TRBV10-2
d_gene: TRBD2
len: 15
j_gene: TRBJ2-5

CDR3aa: CASSYSRDRGGNEQFF
v_gene: TRBV6-6
d_gene: TRBD1
len: 16
j_gene: TRBJ2-1

CDR3aa: CASSTSGGPNYGYTF
v_gene: TRBV5-6
d_gene: TRBD1
len: 15
j_gene: TRBJ1-2

CDR3aa: CASSLTTGFHNEQFF
v_gene: TRBV5-6
d_gene: TRBD1
len: 15
j_gene: TRBJ2-1

CDR3aa: CASSPRLDYNEQFF
v_gene: TRBV18
d_gene: .
len: 14
j_gene: TRBJ2-1

CDR3aa: CASSRTGTGDFNTEAFF
v_gene: TRBV4-1
d_gene: TRBD1
len: 17
j_gene: TRBJ1-1

CDR3aa: CAWSHGTSGPRQYYEQYF
v_gene: TRBV30
d_gene: TRBD2
len: 18
j_gene: TRBJ2-7

CDR3aa: CASSSGGSGNTIYF
v_gene: TRBV28
d_gene: TRBD1
len: 14
j_gene: TRBJ1-3

CDR3aa: CASSKGVTNEKLFF
v_gene: TRBV19
d_gene: .
len: 14
j_gene: TRBJ1-4

CDR3aa: CASTPGGQNYGYTF
v_gene: TRBV19
d_gene: .
len: 14
j_gene: TRBJ1-2

CDR3aa: CASSSQAYEQYF
v_gene: TRBV7-9
d_gene: .
len: 12
j_gene: TRBJ2-7

CDR3aa: CAWSVLEGALDEQYF
v_gene: TRBV30
d_gene: .
len: 15
j_gene: TRBJ2-7

CDR3aa: CSVDRAGGSTEAFF
v_gene: TRBV29-1
d_gene: TRBD1
len: 14
j_gene: TRBJ1-1

CDR3aa: CASSPAGWDGYTF
v_gene: TRBV18
d_gene: .
len: 13
j_gene: TRBJ1-2

CDR3aa: CASTTGSMTTEAFF
v_gene: TRBV6-1
d_gene: .
len: 14
j_gene: TRBJ1-1

CDR3aa: CASSSPTRQATNTGELFF
v_gene: TRBV21-1
d_gene: .
len: 18
j_gene: TRBJ2-2

CDR3aa: CASSLGGQNYEQYF
v_gene: TRBV5-4
d_gene: TRBD1
len: 14
j_gene: TRBJ2-7